This T cell receptor beta chain was captured in a study of molecular identifiers for immune sequencing clone quantification (dated by TCRdb to 2017 to 2018). Turning to the overall study: For a replicate experiment, RNA from around 20,000 or 99,000 naive CD8 T cells was divided into five aliquots, of which four were sequenced. The study was a methods study using CD8 T cells to benchmark molecular-identifier clustering-based TCR repertoire sequencing (MIDCIRS) and TCR RNA copy counting.

The CDR3 is made up of 16 amino acids, end residues included. The retained sequence is limited to the CDR3, 48 bases, with the frame set at the first base. At the junction V is shortened by 4 bases and J by 4 bases, with 20 bases in between. CDR1 and CDR2 were assigned from the germline V gene (reference sequence) as SEHNR and FQNEAQ. As concerns this clonotype: Its target antigen remains unknown. This CDR3 fails to terminate in the conserved phenylalanine or tryptophan, so it likely reflects a read error.

Study-wide findings and limitations: In CMV-specific effector cells, over 99% of molecules were held by clones above 20 RNA copies, whereas under 1% of molecules were held by such clones in naive cells. Highly expanded clone sizes could be underestimated if identical TCR molecules share a barcode. When barcode sub-clustering was omitted, TCR diversity was inflated by chimeric consensus sequences, with chimeras reaching as high as 47%. Naive libraries contained spiked-in Jurkat TCR RNA (roughly 10 copies' worth), which is not part of the donor repertoire. Spiked-in Jurkat TCR RNA equivalent to a single cell was reported to be detectable even among one million naive CD8 T cells. Modeling estimated around 3 recovered TCR RNA copies per cell, compared with about 10 by digital PCR, which implies about 30% capture efficiency.

The library was prepared using PCR. Instrument used: Illumina HiSeq 4000. Bulk TCR libraries were generated as previously described, with the TCR primers listed in Table S5 used. The Qiagen AllPrep DNA/RNA kit was used to purify total RNA. Before analysis, reads from multiple sequencing runs of the same library were pooled. The study's own analysis went as follows. Reads were retained only if the reads had an exact TCR constant sequence, and the retained reads were trimmed to 150 nt and grouped according to their 12-nt molecular barcodes. Reads within each barcode group were sub-clustered using a 15% Levenshtein threshold, and quality-weighted consensus sequences were constructed for each RNA molecule. Non-functional sequences were filtered out, along with any lower-count sequence sitting one edit away from another sequence. Based on fitting two negative binomial distributions, any barcode sub-cluster with under 20% of the maximum read count was discarded. In-frame beta chains were kept once TCRdb had trimmed the public reads at Q25 with fastp and called clones with MiXCR. Entries that share a CDR3 protein sequence are merged under the most common genes and DNA. TCRdb, not the original authors, processed these V and J calls. This sample lists about 510,000 distinct CDR3 sequences; about 20% were detected once. The ten biggest clones cover around 0.84% of the sample.

Libraries of naive CD8 T cells were built from anywhere between about 17,000 and 1,000,000 sorted cells, with 10%, 30% or 50% of the purified RNA used. On a BD FACSAria II, naive CD8 T cells were FACS-sorted as CD8+CD4-CCR7+CD45RA+ and collected into RLT Plus buffer. To test detection sensitivity, Jurkat RNA equal to around 11 TCR copies was added to samples of 20,000-1,000,000 naive CD8 T cells. CD8 T cells were enriched using RosetteSep CD8+ T Cell Enrichment Cocktail and Ficoll-Paque, and the enriched cells then underwent ACK red cell lysis. Sequenced: naive CD8+ T cells from blood, with Jurkat cell RNA spiked in. The intended sense of this specimen's cell subset or site label: FACS-sorted CD8+CD4-CCR7+CD45RA+ naive T cells. The chain is assembled from TRBV7-9 and TRBJ2-7; the D gene is perhaps TRBD2, on 6 matching bases. The receptor comes from a human donor in good health. Some libraries in this study had Jurkat cell RNA spiked in. Here is the DNA: TGTGCCAGCAGCTCGATAGCGGCCGGAGGGTCGTACGAGCAGTACCTC. The translation is CASSSIAAGGSYEQYL.